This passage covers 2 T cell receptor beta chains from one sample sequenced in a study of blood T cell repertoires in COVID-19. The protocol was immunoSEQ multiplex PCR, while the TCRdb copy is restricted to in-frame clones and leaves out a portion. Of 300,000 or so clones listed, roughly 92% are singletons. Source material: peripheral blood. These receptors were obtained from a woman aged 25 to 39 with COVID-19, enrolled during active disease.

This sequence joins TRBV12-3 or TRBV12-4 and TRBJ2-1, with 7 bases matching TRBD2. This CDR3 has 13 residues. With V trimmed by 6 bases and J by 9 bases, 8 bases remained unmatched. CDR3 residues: CASRTLREREQFF. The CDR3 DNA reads TGTGCCAGCAGGACTTTGCGGGAGCGTGAGCAGTTCTTC.

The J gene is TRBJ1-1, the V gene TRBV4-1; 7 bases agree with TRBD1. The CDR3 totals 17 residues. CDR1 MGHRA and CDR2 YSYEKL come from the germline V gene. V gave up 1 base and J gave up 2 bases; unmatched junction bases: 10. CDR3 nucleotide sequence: TGCGCCAGCAGCCAAGCTCCACAGGGGATAGGAAACACTGAAGCTTTCTTT. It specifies CASSQAPQGIGNTEAFF.